Below are 6 T cell receptor beta chains sequenced from a single sample in a study of long-term antiretroviral therapy in people with HIV. They ran version v3.0 of the immunoSEQ assay at survey level. Repertoires were generated with immunoSEQ multiplex PCR, while TCRdb's copy carries only in-frame clones and drops some. The sample has about 40,000 clones, approximately 86% seen once. The sample here was unsorted PBMCs, taken 0.1 years before starting antiretroviral therapy. The receptors stem from a woman between 50 and 59 years old with HIV.

This chain uses TRBV2 with TRBJ1-3; D unresolved. Germline CDR1 is SNHLY and CDR2 is FYNNEI. The CDR3 consists of 13 residues. The V end lost 5 bases, the J end lost 3 bases, and 8 bases lay between the germline ends. As DNA, the CDR3 is TGTGCCAGCAGTTCAGGATATGGAAACACCATATATTTT. Protein sequence: CASSSGYGNTIYF. The whole variable domain, remainder taken from reference TRBV2 and TRBJ1-3, is EPEVTQTPSHQVTQMGQEVILRCVPISNHLYFYWYRQILGQKVEFLVSFYNNEISEKSEIFDDQFSVERPDGSNFTLKIRSTKLEDSAMYFCASSSGYGNTIYFGEGSWLTVV.

The chain recombines TRBV9 with TRBJ2-3, with 11 bases matching TRBD2. V lost 4 bases to trimming and J lost 2 bases; unmatched junction nucleotides: 9. The CDR3 totals 17 residues. Germline V CDR1 and CDR2: SGDLS, YYNGEE. CDR3 in DNA: TGTGCCAGCAGCCCTAGCGGGGGGTCCAGGAACACAGATACGCAGTATTTT. Translating gives CASSPSGGSRNTDTQYF.

This clone is a singleton in its sample. The genes are TRBV5-1 and TRBJ2-7; D possibly corresponds to TRBD1 (5 bases). CDR3 size: 14 residues. The V gene lost 4 bases and the J gene lost 0 bases, with 11 bases spanning the gap. The germline V gene encodes CDR1 SGHRS and CDR2 YFSETQ. Written as DNA, the CDR3 is TGCGCCAGCAGCCCGACAGTCCCCTCCTACGAGCAGTACTTC. It translates to CASSPTVPSYEQYF.

A few counts support this clone. This chain joins TRBV18 and TRBJ2-2; unclear D gene. The CDR3 covers 17 residues. The ends were cut back, 1 base at V and 0 bases at J, with 12 bases in the middle. CDR1 KGHSH and CDR2 LQKENI come from the germline V gene. CDR3: CASSPQSVPANTGELFF. In nucleotides, the CDR3 is TGTGCCAGCTCACCACAGTCGGTCCCCGCGAACACCGGGGAGCTGTTTTTT.

This chain uses TRBV6-4 with TRBJ1-5, with D possibly TRBD1 on 5 matching bases. This CDR3 region has 15 residues. Germline CDR1 and CDR2: MRHNA and SNTAGT. Trimming shortened V by 1 base and J by 4 bases, and 11 bases separated the two germline ends. The CDR3 DNA reads as TGTGCCAGCAGTGACTATGGGGGTCAAAATCAGCCCCAGCATTTT. This translates into CASSDYGGQNQPQHF.

The rearrangement links TRBV9 to TRBJ2-1, with 8 bases identical to TRBD1. Per germline, CDR1 SGDLS and CDR2 YYNGEE. Germline trimming cut 1 base from V and 7 bases from J; bases unmatched to any gene: 16. The CDR3 length is 18 residues. CDR3 amino acids: CASSVQLEGQAGVNEQFF. CDR3 nucleotide sequence: TGTGCCAGCAGCGTACAACTTGAGGGACAGGCCGGGGTGAATGAGCAGTTCTTC.